This T cell receptor beta chain was sequenced during a study of blood T cell repertoires in COVID-19. Study in general: Some COVID-19 samples were acute and others convalescent; all came from the United States, Italy and Spain. Nucleic acid was either cDNA or gDNA, and it came from T cells, B-cell-depleted T cells, or PBMCs.

In the source study's methods: Amplifying reference gene primers gave estimates of nucleated cell counts. The repertoire was sequenced with immunoSEQ multiplex PCR; TCRdb's copy has only in-frame clones and lacks some. V, J and clone size reflect that table, while D and trimming were determined from the DNA. The data show some 370,000 clones, 70% to 90% seen once. Germline CDR1 SGHRS, CDR2 YFSETQ. After removal of 4 bases from V and 9 bases from J, the junction contained 6 bases not matched to a gene. This CDR3 contains 13 residues. The sequenced sample consisted of peripheral blood. The V gene is TRBV5-1, the J gene TRBJ2-1; 8 nucleotides agree with TRBD2. The receptor was isolated from a man between 35 and 55 years old with acute or convalescent COVID-19. CDR3 nucleotide sequence: TGCGCCAGCAGCCCGGGGGGGGGCAGTGAGCAGTTCTTC. It is translated as CASSPGGGSEQFF.